The T cell receptor beta chain described here comes from a study of T-cell reconstitution after alpha-beta-depleted transplantation in children. General study points: T-cell counts and diversity at one year following transplant were attributed mainly to newly produced T cells.

Preparation of the TCRbeta library used unique molecular identifiers. TCRdb re-analysed the PCR reads in MiXCR, keeping a single row per CDR3 protein. The data hold fewer than 450,000 distinct CDR3 sequences, with 16% observed a single time. Germline values: CDR1 SGHRS, CDR2 YFSETQ. Trimming cost V 7 bases and J 1 base; bases outside gene matches: 5. The CDR3 has 15 residues. This clonotype appeared a few times. What it binds is not known. The V gene is TRBV5-1, the J gene TRBJ2-5; TRBD2 aligns across 12 bases. The sequences come from PBMCs, mostly from graft donor cells, collected 360 days after TCRalphabeta/CD19-depleted stem cell transplant. This receptor was obtained from a male patient between 2 and 15 years old who had a stem cell transplant for acute lymphoblastic leukemia, so the T cells may come from the graft donor. CDR3 sequence reads: CASCGTSGPQETQYF. CDR3 nucleotide sequence: TGCGCCAGCTGCGGGACTAGCGGGCCCCAAGAGACCCAGTACTTC.